This T cell receptor (beta chain) was observed in a study of a mutant IDH1 vaccine in newly diagnosed glioma. CDR1 is LNHDA, CDR2 SQIVND, per germline (reference sequence). Trimming removed 4 bases at V and 2 bases at J, with 17 bases between. The CDR3 has 17 residues. The data were produced by immunoSEQ multiplex PCR, yet TCRdb's version contains in-frame clones alone and is incomplete. This sample has about 30,000 clones, with approximately 78% found just once. A note on this clone: Its cognate antigen is unknown.

Stated time point: week 11, during vaccination. Each dose delivered 300 ug of mutant IDH1 20-mer peptide subcutaneously with imiquimod. V gene TRBV19 combines with J gene TRBJ2-2; D possibly uses TRBD1 or TRBD2 (5 bases each). This clonotype was obtained from a man in his thirties or forties with glioma. The specimen comprised PBMCs, sampled from a glioma patient whose treatment included an IDH1 peptide vaccine. Here the CDR3 reads CASSRDSGTLNTGELFF. DNA of the CDR3: TGTGCCAGTAGTAGGGATTCCGGGACCCTAAACACCGGGGAGCTGTTTTTT.